Listed below are T cell receptor beta chains from one sample, sequenced in a study of technical replicates of blood from a handful of donors. TCRdb's table, derived via immunoSEQ multiplex PCR, lists solely in-frame clones and lacks some. Here the sample spans tens of thousands of clones, 92% being singletons. The sample consisted of PBMCs. Every receptor here comes from a human donor in good health. Some clones in this sample may be carry-over from other donors' samples. Each CDR3 is given with its conserved first and last residue. D genes are given only for firm matches. Only part of the rows carry a size: once, few, many, or a class if the clone is expanded.

J gene: TRBJ2-7; V gene: TRBV12-5; clone size: -; D gene: TRBD1; CDR3 DNA: TGTGCTAGTGGAACGGGACAGTGGTTGAGCGAGCAGTACTTC; CDR3 protein: CASGTGQWLSEQYF
J gene: TRBJ2-5; V gene: TRBV5-4; clone size: -; D gene: -; CDR3 DNA: TGTGCCAGCAGCTTGGCAGGACAGCAAAAAGAGACCCAGTACTTC; CDR3 protein: CASSLAGQQKETQYF
J gene: TRBJ2-1; V gene: TRBV4-1; clone size: few; D gene: -; CDR3 DNA: TGCGCCAGCAGCTTGGCTAGCGCTGGGGATGAGCAGTTCTTC; CDR3 protein: CASSLASAGDEQFF
J gene: TRBJ1-5; V gene: TRBV9; clone size: -; D gene: -; CDR3 DNA: -; CDR3 protein: CASSFGPGWYQPQHF
J gene: TRBJ1-1; V gene: TRBV7-9; clone size: -; D gene: TRBD1; CDR3 DNA: TGTGCCAGCAGCTTACAAACAGGGGTGGGGACTGAAGCTTTCTTT; CDR3 protein: CASSLQTGVGTEAFF
J gene: TRBJ1-1; V gene: TRBV6-1; clone size: -; D gene: -; CDR3 DNA: TGTGCCAGCAGTGAACCTCGGAACACTGAAGCTTTCTTT; CDR3 protein: CASSEPRNTEAFF
J gene: TRBJ1-1; V gene: TRBV5-4; clone size: -; D gene: -; CDR3 DNA: TGTGCCAGCAGCTTCGGGGGAATGAACACTGAAGCTTTCTTT; CDR3 protein: CASSFGGMNTEAFF
J gene: TRBJ1-1; V gene: TRBV4-1; clone size: -; D gene: -; CDR3 DNA: TGCGCCAGCAGCCATTTATTCAGAGGCGCCGGGACTGAAGCTTTCTTT; CDR3 protein: CASSHLFRGAGTEAFF
J gene: TRBJ2-7; V gene: TRBV6-5; clone size: -; D gene: -; CDR3 DNA: TGTGCCAGCAGTTACGGGACTTCAGCCTACGAGCAGTACTTC; CDR3 protein: CASSYGTSAYEQYF
J gene: TRBJ2-7; V gene: TRBV5-5; clone size: -; D gene: -; CDR3 DNA: TGTGCCAGCAGCTCCAGCTACGAGCAGTACTTC; CDR3 protein: CASSSSYEQYF
J gene: TRBJ2-1; V gene: TRBV5-4; clone size: -; D gene: TRBD2; CDR3 DNA: TGTGCCAGCAGCTTGGACGGGGGGGCCGGAAATGAGCAGTTCTTC; CDR3 protein: CASSLDGGAGNEQFF
J gene: TRBJ2-1; V gene: TRBV2; clone size: -; D gene: -; CDR3 DNA: TGTGCCAGCAGTGAGCTTTTGGGGGGAGGAGAGCAGTTCTTC; CDR3 protein: CASSELLGGGEQFF
J gene: TRBJ2-1; V gene: TRBV7-2; clone size: -; D gene: -; CDR3 DNA: TGTGCCAGCAGCTTAGGCAGGGGCAGGCAGGACAATGAGCAGTTCTTC; CDR3 protein: CASSLGRGRQDNEQFF
J gene: TRBJ2-7; V gene: TRBV5-1; clone size: -; D gene: TRBD2; CDR3 DNA: TGCGCCAGCAGCTTTCCCAGCGGGAACTACGAGCAGTACTTC; CDR3 protein: CASSFPSGNYEQYF
J gene: TRBJ2-1; V gene: TRBV7-2; clone size: -; D gene: -; CDR3 DNA: TGTGCCAGCAGCTTACAGGGTAAGAATGAGCAGTTCTTC; CDR3 protein: CASSLQGKNEQFF
J gene: TRBJ1-1; V gene: TRBV19; clone size: few; D gene: -; CDR3 DNA: TGTGCCAGTAGTGTGGCCCAGAACACTGAAGCTTTCTTT; CDR3 protein: CASSVAQNTEAFF
J gene: TRBJ2-7; V gene: TRBV10-3; clone size: -; D gene: TRBD1; CDR3 DNA: TGTGCCATCAGACCGGGACAGAATTACGAGCAGTACTTC; CDR3 protein: CAIRPGQNYEQYF
J gene: TRBJ1-5; V gene: TRBV19; clone size: -; D gene: -; CDR3 DNA: TGTGCCGGGGGGGGAAATCAGCCCCAGCATTTT; CDR3 protein: CAGGGNQPQHF
J gene: TRBJ1-2; V gene: TRBV6-5; clone size: -; D gene: -; CDR3 DNA: TGTGCCAGCAGTTCAACAGGATTTGAGGGCTACACCTTC; CDR3 protein: CASSSTGFEGYTF
J gene: TRBJ2-1; V gene: TRBV7-2; clone size: -; D gene: TRBD2; CDR3 DNA: TGTGCCAGCAGCGCCGGACTAGCGGCTTACAATGAGCAGTTCTTC; CDR3 protein: CASSAGLAAYNEQFF
J gene: TRBJ1-1; V gene: TRBV5-1; clone size: -; D gene: -; CDR3 DNA: TGCGCCAGTTTTGCCTCCGGGGGTTACACTGAAGCTTTCTTT; CDR3 protein: CASFASGGYTEAFF
J gene: TRBJ2-3; V gene: TRBV5-1; clone size: -; D gene: -; CDR3 DNA: TGCGCCAGCAGCCTCCGGGAGCGCACAGATACGCAGTATTTT; CDR3 protein: CASSLRERTDTQYF
J gene: TRBJ2-5; V gene: TRBV30; clone size: -; D gene: TRBD1; CDR3 DNA: TGTGCCTGGAGTCAGGGAGGGACAGGGAGAGAGACCCAGTACTTC; CDR3 protein: CAWSQGGTGRETQYF
J gene: TRBJ1-4; V gene: TRBV5-5; clone size: -; D gene: TRBD1; CDR3 DNA: TGTGCCAGCAGCTTGGCTCGAGACAGGGTGGAAGGAGAAAAACTGTTTTTT; CDR3 protein: CASSLARDRVEGEKLFF
J gene: TRBJ1-2; V gene: TRBV6-5; clone size: -; D gene: TRBD1; CDR3 DNA: TGTGCCAGCAGTACAGGGGTAACTATCTATGGCTACACCTTC; CDR3 protein: CASSTGVTIYGYTF
J gene: TRBJ2-3; V gene: TRBV10-1; clone size: once; D gene: TRBD2; CDR3 DNA: TGCGCCAGCATGACCCGCGGGGGGAGCACAGATACGCAGTATTTT; CDR3 protein: CASMTRGGSTDTQYF
J gene: TRBJ1-1; V gene: TRBV19; clone size: -; D gene: -; CDR3 DNA: TGTGCCAGTAGTATAGAGGGGGCGCACACTGAAGCTTTCTTT; CDR3 protein: CASSIEGAHTEAFF
J gene: TRBJ2-7; V gene: TRBV7-9; clone size: -; D gene: -; CDR3 DNA: TGTGCCAGCAGCTACTCATCCTACGAGCAGTACTTC; CDR3 protein: CASSYSSYEQYF
J gene: TRBJ1-5; V gene: TRBV29-1; clone size: -; D gene: TRBD1; CDR3 DNA: TGCAGCGTTGTCCGGGACAGGGGTCAGCCCCAGCATTTT; CDR3 protein: CSVVRDRGQPQHF
J gene: TRBJ2-5; V gene: TRBV5-1; clone size: -; D gene: TRBD2; CDR3 DNA: TGCGCCAGCAGCTGGACTAGCGGGGGCACGCAGGGGGAGACCCAGTACTTC; CDR3 protein: CASSWTSGGTQGETQYF
J gene: TRBJ2-7; V gene: TRBV30; clone size: -; D gene: -; CDR3 DNA: TGTGCCTGGAGTACCAGCTACGAGCAGTACTTC; CDR3 protein: CAWSTSYEQYF
J gene: TRBJ1-2; V gene: TRBV5-1; clone size: -; D gene: -; CDR3 DNA: TGCGCCAGCAGCCCGGGCGAGGGCTATGGCTACACCTTC; CDR3 protein: CASSPGEGYGYTF
J gene: TRBJ1-6; V gene: TRBV9; clone size: -; D gene: -; CDR3 DNA: TGTGCCAGCAGCGTAGTTGACAGCCATAATTCACCCCTCCACTTT; CDR3 protein: CASSVVDSHNSPLHF
J gene: TRBJ2-7; V gene: TRBV6-1; clone size: -; D gene: TRBD1; CDR3 DNA: TGTGCCAGCAGTGCCACAGGGGGTAGTGGCTACGAGCAGTACTTC; CDR3 protein: CASSATGGSGYEQYF
J gene: TRBJ2-3; V gene: TRBV9; clone size: -; D gene: -; CDR3 DNA: TGTGCCAGCAGCGTAGTTCCGGGGGGCGGTCCAAAAGATACGCAGTATTTT; CDR3 protein: CASSVVPGGGPKDTQYF
J gene: TRBJ1-3; V gene: TRBV7-2; clone size: -; D gene: -; CDR3 DNA: TGTGCCAGCAGCCCCACAAGGGGCACTGGAAACACCATATATTTT; CDR3 protein: CASSPTRGTGNTIYF
J gene: TRBJ1-1; V gene: TRBV5-1; clone size: once; D gene: TRBD1; CDR3 DNA: TGCGCCAGCAGCATAACAGGGGTGTACACTGAAGCTTTCTTT; CDR3 protein: CASSITGVYTEAFF
J gene: TRBJ2-7; V gene: TRBV6-5; clone size: -; D gene: TRBD2; CDR3 DNA: TGTGCCAGCAGTGGGACTAGACCTAGCTCCTACGAGCAGTACTTC; CDR3 protein: CASSGTRPSSYEQYF
J gene: TRBJ2-5; V gene: TRBV7-2; clone size: few; D gene: TRBD1; CDR3 DNA: TGTGCCAGCAGCTTAGTTTTCGAGGGGGCCCGCCAAGAGACCCAGTACTTC; CDR3 protein: CASSLVFEGARQETQYF
J gene: TRBJ1-4; V gene: TRBV7-6; clone size: -; D gene: TRBD1; CDR3 DNA: TGTGCCAGCAGCTTCCAGACAGGGGGGATAACTAATGAAAAACTGTTTTTT; CDR3 protein: CASSFQTGGITNEKLFF
J gene: TRBJ1-2; V gene: TRBV30; clone size: -; D gene: -; CDR3 DNA: TGTGCCTGGTCGCCTGGACTGAGCTATGGCTACACCTTC; CDR3 protein: CAWSPGLSYGYTF
J gene: TRBJ1-2; V gene: TRBV7-2; clone size: -; D gene: TRBD1; CDR3 DNA: TGTGCCAGCAGCTCAGGGGGGGGCTACACCTTC; CDR3 protein: CASSSGGGYTF
J gene: TRBJ1-2; V gene: TRBV4-3; clone size: -; D gene: -; CDR3 DNA: TGCGCCAGCAGCCAAAATACTAACTATGGCTACACCTTC; CDR3 protein: CASSQNTNYGYTF
J gene: TRBJ2-5; V gene: TRBV7-8; clone size: -; D gene: -; CDR3 DNA: TGTGCCAGCAGCCGGGTAGGCAGGGGCCACCTACAAGAGACCCAGTACTTC; CDR3 protein: CASSRVGRGHLQETQYF
J gene: TRBJ1-5; V gene: TRBV7-8; clone size: -; D gene: -; CDR3 DNA: TGTGCCAGCAGCTTAGACTTTCAGCCCCAGCATTTT; CDR3 protein: CASSLDFQPQHF
J gene: TRBJ2-1; V gene: TRBV7-9; clone size: -; D gene: TRBD2; CDR3 DNA: TGTGCCAGCGCCCTCCCGGGAGGCACCTACAATGAGCAGTTCTTC; CDR3 protein: CASALPGGTYNEQFF
J gene: TRBJ2-3; V gene: TRBV11-2; clone size: -; D gene: -; CDR3 DNA: TGTGCCAGCAGCTTAGGGGCAGGAATGGATACGCAGTATTTT; CDR3 protein: CASSLGAGMDTQYF
J gene: TRBJ1-2; V gene: TRBV19; clone size: -; D gene: -; CDR3 DNA: TGTGCCAGTAGTATGATGGGGAGCTATGGCTACACCTTC; CDR3 protein: CASSMMGSYGYTF
J gene: TRBJ1-3; V gene: TRBV30; clone size: -; D gene: -; CDR3 DNA: TGTGCCTGGAGGGGACAAGCAATCTCTGGAAACACCATATATTTT; CDR3 protein: CAWRGQAISGNTIYF
J gene: TRBJ2-7; V gene: TRBV30; clone size: -; D gene: -; CDR3 DNA: TGTGCCTGGAGGGGCACAGGGATCTCCTACGAGCAGTACTTC; CDR3 protein: CAWRGTGISYEQYF
J gene: TRBJ1-5; V gene: TRBV28; clone size: -; D gene: TRBD1; CDR3 DNA: TGTGCCAGCAGTTTACTACTCACAGGGGGAAATCAGCCCCAGCATTTT; CDR3 protein: CASSLLLTGGNQPQHF
J gene: TRBJ2-1; V gene: TRBV4-3; clone size: -; D gene: TRBD2; CDR3 DNA: TGCGCCAGCAGCCAGATGGAGGGAGCGGGAGGGCCCGATGAGCAGTTCTTC; CDR3 protein: CASSQMEGAGGPDEQFF
J gene: TRBJ2-7; V gene: TRBV4-1; clone size: -; D gene: -; CDR3 DNA: TGCGCCAGCAGCCAGTCTCAGGGCTACGAGCAGTACTTC; CDR3 protein: CASSQSQGYEQYF
J gene: TRBJ2-3; V gene: TRBV7-2; clone size: -; D gene: TRBD2; CDR3 DNA: TGTGCCAGCAGCTTTACAGCGGGAGTCCCCGGGGATACGCAGTATTTT; CDR3 protein: CASSFTAGVPGDTQYF
J gene: TRBJ2-2; V gene: TRBV6-6; clone size: -; D gene: -; CDR3 DNA: TGTGCCAGCTCCCGATTTGGTGAGAGAACCGGGGAGCTGTTTTTT; CDR3 protein: CASSRFGERTGELFF